The T cell receptor (beta chain) described here comes from a study of blood T cell repertoires in COVID-19. At the level of the study: Donors in the United States, Italy and Spain gave samples during acute or convalescent COVID-19.

Assay: immunoSEQ multiplex PCR; the TCRdb copy retains only in-frame clones and omits some. The repertoire consists of 140,000 to 150,000 clones, with approximately 90% occurring once and the leading ten covering roughly 4%. V was pared by 5 bases and J by 2 bases, with 3 bases of the junction left unmatched. This CDR3 comprises 15 residues. CDR1 and CDR2 (germline): MNHEY, SVGEGT. This clonotype originated in a woman aged 35 to 49 who had been exposed to COVID-19. Sequencing was performed on PBMCs or T cells enriched from blood (not recorded which). The J gene is TRBJ2-2, the V gene TRBV6-2 or TRBV6-3; 9 nucleotides match TRBD1. The DNA of the CDR3 is TGTGCCAGCAGTCGGGACAGGGCCAACACCGGGGAGCTGTTTTTT. Its translation is CASSRDRANTGELFF.